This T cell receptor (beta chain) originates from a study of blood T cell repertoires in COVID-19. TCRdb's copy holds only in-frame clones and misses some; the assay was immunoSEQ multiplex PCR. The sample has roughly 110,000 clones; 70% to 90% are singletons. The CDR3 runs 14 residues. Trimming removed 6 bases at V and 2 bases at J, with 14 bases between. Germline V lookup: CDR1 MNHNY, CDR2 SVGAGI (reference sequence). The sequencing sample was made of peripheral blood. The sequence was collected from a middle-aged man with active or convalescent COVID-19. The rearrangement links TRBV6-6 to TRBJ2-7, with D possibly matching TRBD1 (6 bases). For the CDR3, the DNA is TGTGCCAGCAGGGGACGACAGGCGGCCTACGAGCAGTACTTC. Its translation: CASRGRQAAYEQYF.